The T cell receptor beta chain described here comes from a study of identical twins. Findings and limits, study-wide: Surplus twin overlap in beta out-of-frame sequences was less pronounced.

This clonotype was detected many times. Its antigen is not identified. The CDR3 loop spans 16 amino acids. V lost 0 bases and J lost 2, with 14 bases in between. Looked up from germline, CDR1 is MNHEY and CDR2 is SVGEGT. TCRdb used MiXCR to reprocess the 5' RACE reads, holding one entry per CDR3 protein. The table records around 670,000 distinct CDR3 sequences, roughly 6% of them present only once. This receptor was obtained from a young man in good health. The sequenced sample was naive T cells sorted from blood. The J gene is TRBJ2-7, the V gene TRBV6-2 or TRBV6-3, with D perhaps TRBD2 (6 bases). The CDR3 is CASSYSRRDPTYEQYF. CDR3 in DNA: TGTGCCAGCAGTTACTCGAGGCGGGACCCAACCTACGAGCAGTACTTC.